One sample yielded the 24 T cell receptor beta chains listed below, sequenced in a study of prognosis after radiotherapy for stage I lung cancer listed by TCRdb under 2021. The sequencer listed for this sample is Illumina HiSeq 3000. Two rounds of multiplex PCR were performed to amplify the TCR beta CDR3 region from genomic DNA. In the first round of PCR, primers specific to each TRBV and TRBJ gene were used, and the primer sequences are filed in Chinese patent CN105087789A. Clones were called with MiXCR by TCRdb after fastp trimmed the public reads at Q25, and only in-frame beta chains were retained. All rows with the same CDR3 protein become a single entry with the most common DNA and genes. Here the sample has fewer than 40,000 distinct CDR3 sequences; approximately 35% occur a single time. The ten top clones hold roughly a quarter of the sample. This sample comprised PBMCs, obtained before or after stereotactic body radiation therapy (not recorded which). The receptors shown here come from a donor of 50 years or more with non-small cell lung cancer.

On this clonotype itself: The DNA is omitted, as the CDR3 cannot be located on it reliably, and the CDR3 follows TCRdb's listing. V is TRBV20-1 and J is TRBJ1-2; the D call in the table, TRBD1, was not verified against the DNA. The CDR3 region is 15 residues in length, termini included. In germline, CDR1 is DFQATT, CDR2 SNEGSKA (reference sequence). The chain's CDR3 is CSAVGEGTGLYCYTF.

In its sample, this clonotype was seen many times. The chain has TRBV20-1 and TRBJ2-1; maybe TRBD1 (6 bases). V gave up 6 bases and J gave up 9 bases, with 24 bases separating them. CDR1 DFQATT and CDR2 SNEGSKA come from the germline V gene (reference sequence). The CDR3 extends over 15 amino acids. The CDR3 DNA reads TGCAGTGCGAGCGAAACAGGGCCCCCTCCCCTTGAGCAGTTCTTC. As protein: CSASETGPPPLEQFF.

Many counts were recorded for this clonotype. The CDR3 DNA reads TGTGCCAGCAGTGAGGTTCGGGCAGGGGGGGAGCCCCAGCATTTT. It encodes CASSEVRAGGEPQHF. This sequence joins TRBV2 and TRBJ1-5; 7 bases match TRBD1. The CDR3 totals 15 residues. Germline V lookup: CDR1 SNHLY, CDR2 FYNNEI. Unmatched junction bases numbered 10, after V lost 3 bases and J lost 8 bases. Variable domain in full (rest from reference TRBV2 and TRBJ1-5): EPEVTQTPSHQVTQMGQEVILRCVPISNHLYFYWYRQILGQKVEFLVSFYNNEISEKSEIFDDQFSVERPDGSNFTLKIRSTKLEDSAMYFCASSEVRAGGEPQHFGDGTRLSIL.

Concerning this clonotype: No conserved phenylalanine or tryptophan ends this CDR3, so it is likely a read error. The chain combines TRBV6-2 or TRBV6-3 with TRBJ1-3; 10 bases line up with TRBD1. Germline CDR1 MNHEY, CDR2 SVGEGT. V was clipped by 6 bases and J by 1 base; unmatched bases: 3. The length of the CDR3 is 15 residues. CDR3: CASRDRGRSGNTIYP. In DNA, the CDR3 is TGTGCCAGCAGGGACAGGGGGAGATCTGGAAACACCATATATCCT.

This clonotype has at least ten counts. CDR3 coding DNA: TGTGCCACCAGTGAGCCCGGGACAAATGAGCAGTTCTTC. It translates to CATSEPGTNEQFF. This chain joins TRBV24-1 and TRBJ2-1, with D perhaps matching TRBD1 (6 bases). CDR3 length equals 13 residues. Germline values: CDR1 KGHDR, CDR2 SFDVKD. V was shortened by 4 bases and J by 7 bases, with 10 bases between the two germline ends.

At least ten counts were recorded for this clonotype. The rearrangement links TRBV11-2 to TRBJ2-5, with a possible D match to TRBD2 (6 bases). This CDR3 spans 13 amino acids. V lost 1 base to trimming and J lost 11 bases, with 14 bases between them. Per the germline V gene, CDR1 is SGHAT and CDR2 is FQNNGV. CDR3 sequence reads: CASSLGSLALQYF. CDR3 in DNA: TGTGCCAGCAGCTTAGGCTCCCTAGCGTTGCAGTACTTC.

This clonotype has at least ten counts. The V call is TRBV4-1, the J call TRBJ1-2; TRBD1 is a possible D gene (6 bases). The V end was cut by 4 bases, the J end by 2 bases, with 11 bases between. Looked up from germline, CDR1 is MGHRA and CDR2 is YSYEKL. CDR3 size: 14 residues. CDR3 residues: CASSRQDGNYGYTF. CDR3 nucleotide sequence: TGCGCCAGCAGCCGACAGGACGGAAACTATGGCTACACCTTC.

The chain joins TRBV30 to TRBJ2-2; 8 bases match TRBD2. Germline V CDR1 and CDR2: GTSNPN, SVGIG (reference sequence). V lost 2 bases to trimming and J lost 4 bases; unmatched junction nucleotides: 6. This CDR3 has 15 amino acids. CDR3 sequence: CAWSRLAGSTGELFF. CDR3 DNA: TGTGCCTGGAGTAGGCTAGCGGGCAGCACCGGGGAGCTGTTTTTT.

Ten or more counts support this clonotype. This chain connects TRBV5-5 to TRBJ2-1, with TRBD1 matching over 8 bases. V lost 2 bases, J lost 4 bases, and 11 bases stayed unmatched. Germline V lookup: CDR1 SGHKS, CDR2 YYEKEE (reference sequence). The length of the CDR3 is 17 residues. CDR3 sequence: CASSFTSQGAGYNEQFF. CDR3 in DNA: TGTGCCAGCAGCTTCACGTCCCAGGGGGCGGGATACAATGAGCAGTTCTTC. The variable domain in full, completed from reference TRBV5-5 and TRBJ2-1, reads DAGVTQSPTHLIKTRGQQVTLRCSPISGHKSVSWYQQVLGQGPQFIFQYYEKEERGRGNFPDRFSARQFPNYSSELNVNALLLGDSALYLCASSFTSQGAGYNEQFFGPGTRLTVL.

The chain employs TRBV7-2 and TRBJ1-2; D is perhaps TRBD1 (5 bases). Germline V gene lookup returns CDR1 SGHTA and CDR2 FQGNSA. The V and J ends lost 6 bases and 4 bases respectively, with 27 bases between them. This CDR3 has 18 amino acids. The CDR3 protein is CASSYTAGPQKTSYGYTF. CDR3 DNA: TGTGCCAGCAGTTACACCGCGGGACCCCAGAAAACCTCCTATGGCTACACCTTC.

In this sample, this clonotype turned up many times. This chain's CDR3 is CASSYGQTNTDTQYF. The CDR3 DNA sequence: TGTGCCAGCAGTTACGGGCAGACAAACACAGATACGCAGTATTTT. This chain uses TRBV6-5 with TRBJ2-3; D not certain. The CDR3 contains 15 residues. Looked up from germline, CDR1 is MNHEY and CDR2 is SVGAGI. The V gene lost 2 bases and the J gene lost 2 bases, with 11 bases spanning the gap.

There are many counts of this clonotype. This chain connects TRBV7-2 to TRBJ1-2, with D unclear. The CDR3 is 12 residues long. The V and J ends lost 0 bases and 5 bases respectively, with 4 bases between them. Germline lookup yields CDR1 SGHTA and CDR2 FQGNSA. CDR3 protein: CASSLAGYGYTF. Here the CDR3 DNA reads TGTGCCAGCAGCTTAGCCGGGTATGGCTACACCTTC.

This clonotype was seen at least ten times. The V gene is TRBV10-3, the J gene TRBJ2-1; D call uncertain. V lost 0 bases to trimming and J lost 8 bases, with 14 bases between them. The CDR3 extends over 15 amino acids. CDR1 is ENHRY and CDR2 is SYGVKD in the germline V gene. CDR3 coding DNA: TGTGCCATCAGTGAGTCGAAAACAGCGAGTTATGAGCAGTTCTTC. This encodes CAISESKTASYEQFF.

This clonotype showed up many times. The rearrangement links TRBV20-1 to TRBJ2-3; D possibly corresponds to TRBD2 (5 bases). The CDR3 has 16 amino acids. Germline V gene sequence: CDR1 DFQATT, CDR2 SNEGSKA (reference sequence). The V end was cut by 0 bases, the J end by 6 bases, with 19 bases between. CDR3 in amino acids: CSARELVSSPPDTQYF. In DNA form, the CDR3 reads TGCAGTGCTAGAGAACTAGTTTCCTCTCCACCGGATACGCAGTATTTT.

As DNA, the CDR3 is TGTGCCAGCACCCCCGGGACAGCAAATAATTCACCCCTCCACTTT. It encodes CASTPGTANNSPLHF. The chain is built from TRBV28 and TRBJ1-6; 7 bases are a match to TRBD1. The CDR3 loop spans 15 amino acids. Losses at the gene ends were 7 bases for V and 5 bases for J; bases not matched to a gene: 8. CDR1 and CDR2 from the germline V gene are MDHEN and SYDVKM.

The rearrangement joins TRBV12-3 or TRBV12-4 to TRBJ1-5; no clear D gene. V shed 5 bases and J shed 2 bases, with 10 bases lying between them. The CDR3 contains 14 residues. The CDR3 DNA is TGTGCCAGCAGTGGGTCGGGAGGCAATCAGCCCCAGCATTTT. Translating gives CASSGSGGNQPQHF.

V usage is TRBV6-2 or TRBV6-3 and J usage is TRBJ1-1, with TRBD1 as a possible D gene (5 bases). Germline CDR1 MNHEY, CDR2 SVGEGT. This CDR3 region has 14 residues. Trimming took off 5 bases at V and 2 bases at J, with 12 bases between the two ends. Here the CDR3 DNA reads TGTGCCAGCAGTCTCAGGGAAGCAAACACTGAAGCTTTCTTT. As protein: CASSLREANTEAFF.

A note on this clonotype: A read error may be the cause here, since a much bigger clone is one base away. The gene calls are TRBV11-2 and TRBJ2-1, with D possibly TRBD2 on 6 matching bases. Germline values: CDR1 SGHAT, CDR2 FQNNGV. The CDR3 consists of 13 residues. CDR3 sequence (DNA): TGTGCCGGCAGCTTAGGAGGGGTCAATGAGCAGTTCTTC. Translating it yields CAGSLGGVNEQFF.

This clonotype was seen only once. This is likely an artifact of a read error, given a far larger clone one base away. V usage is TRBV5-1 and J usage is TRBJ2-7, with D possibly being TRBD2 (6 bases). The ends were cut back, 5 bases at V and 7 bases at J, with 22 bases in the middle. The CDR3 sequence is 15 residues long. Germline V gives CDR1 SGHRS, CDR2 YFSETQ. Written as DNA, the CDR3 is TGCGCCAGCAGTCTGGCGGGGCACTCCTACAATGAGCAGTACTTC. It yields the protein CASSLAGHSYNEQYF.

This clonotype was found many times. The genes are TRBV2 and TRBJ2-1; 9 nucleotides align to TRBD2. Germline V gene data show CDR1 as SNHLY and CDR2 as FYNNEI. This CDR3 has 17 residues. The V gene end was trimmed by 6 bases and the J gene end by 0 bases; junction bases not matched to a gene: 9. The CDR3 here is CASRASGGPSSYNEQFF. In DNA form, the CDR3 reads TGTGCCAGCAGGGCGAGCGGGGGGCCCAGCTCCTACAATGAGCAGTTCTTC.

Concerning this clonotype: A much larger clone is a single base away; this may be a read error. The chain has TRBV10-2 and TRBJ1-4; D not resolved. Germline V CDR1 and CDR2: WSHSY, SAAADI. The CDR3 covers 12 residues. CDR3 residues: CASSDRTEKPFF. The CDR3 DNA reads TGCGCCAGCAGTGACAGAACTGAAAAACCGTTTTTT.

This clonotype was recorded at least ten times. The genes are TRBV20-1 and TRBJ2-3, with D possibly TRBD1 on 6 matching bases. Between the trimmed V and J ends, which lost 1 base and 6 bases, there was a span of 14 bases. The CDR3 has 14 amino acids. Per germline, CDR1 DFQATT and CDR2 SNEGSKA (reference sequence). DNA of the CDR3: TGCAGTGCTAGAGTGGCCAGGGGCGTGGATACGCAGTATTTT. This sequence encodes CSARVARGVDTQYF.

In this sample, this clonotype turned up many times. The V call is TRBV20-1, the J call TRBJ1-5, with TRBD1 matching over 8 bases. CDR1 and CDR2 from the germline V gene are DFQATT and SNEGSKA (reference sequence). The CDR3 is 14 residues long. With V trimmed by 4 bases and J by 5 bases, 7 bases remained unmatched. CDR3: CSATDRGEDQPQHF. CDR3 DNA sequence: TGCAGTGCTACCGACAGGGGAGAGGATCAGCCCCAGCATTTT.

The chain links TRBV9 to TRBJ2-3; TRBD2 matches at 7 bases. CDR3 length equals 13 residues. Trimming cost V 7 bases and J 7 bases; bases outside gene matches: 9. The germline V gene encodes CDR1 SGDLS and CDR2 YYNGEE. CDR3 sequence reads: CASGLGGLNTQYF. CDR3 nucleotide sequence: TGTGCCAGCGGTTTGGGGGGGTTGAATACGCAGTATTTT.